One and the same sample provided the 20 T cell receptor beta chains below, sequenced in a study of shared clonotypes between healthy human individuals (TCRdb year 2020). CD8 naive samples were CD45RO-negative cells positively selected for CCR7, giving a CD45RA+CCR7+ population that excluded TemRA cells. To prepare the library, the immunoSEQ multiplex PCR assay was applied. TCRdb mirrors the immuneACCESS table, restricted to in-frame sequences. Some clones are absent from its copies; in checked studies, under half trace to an unresolved V gene, and the reason for the others is unknown. The sample records 750,000 to 1,000,000 clones, about 91% of which are singletons. 24% of the sample is in the top ten clones. Input material: naive CD8+ T cells sorted from blood. The cell subset or site label corresponds to: CD45RA+CCR7+. These receptors were taken from a man aged 25 to 40 in good health.

V usage is TRBV4-1 and J usage is TRBJ1-5; 9 nucleotides agree with TRBD1. Unmatched junction bases numbered 18, after V lost 0 bases and J lost 6 bases. Germline V lookup: CDR1 MGHRA, CDR2 YSYEKL. CDR3 size: 20 residues. CDR3: CASSQDYGDRASRARQPQHF. The CDR3 nucleotides are TGCGCCAGCAGCCAAGATTATGGGGACAGGGCCTCGCGGGCCCGTCAGCCCCAGCATTTT.

This clone was seen once. V and J are TRBV11-2 and TRBJ2-7; 8 bases fit TRBD2. Germline assignment: CDR1 SGHAT and CDR2 FQNNGV. The CDR3 contains 15 residues. The V segment lost 5 bases and the J segment 5 bases; nucleotides outside the gene matches: 11. CDR3 sequence reads: CASSRTGGGQDEQYF. CDR3 coding DNA: TGTGCCAGCAGCCGTACAGGCGGGGGGCAGGACGAGCAGTACTTC.

This clone was picked up one time. V usage is TRBV7-9 and J usage is TRBJ1-2; D perhaps matches TRBD1 (6 bases). The CDR3 length is 16 residues. Germline loops: CDR1 SEHNR, CDR2 FQNEAQ (reference sequence). V was cut by 4 bases and J by 5 bases, with 20 bases left in between. The CDR3 loop is CASSSIFSSGAYGYTF. DNA of the CDR3: TGTGCCAGCAGCTCCATTTTTTCGTCGGGGGCGTATGGCTACACCTTC.

V and J are TRBV19 and TRBJ2-1; 10 bases fit TRBD2. With V trimmed by 9 bases and J by 4 bases, 9 bases remained unmatched. The CDR3 loop spans 15 amino acids. CDR1 and CDR2 from the germline V gene are LNHDA and SQIVND (reference sequence). CDR3 residues: CASLQAGGPYNEQFF. The CDR3 nucleotides read TGTGCCAGCCTACAAGCGGGAGGGCCGTACAATGAGCAGTTCTTC.

The rearrangement uses TRBV28 and TRBJ2-7; TRBD2 matches at 10 bases. The CDR3 is 16 residues long. V lost 3 bases and J lost 2; bases outside the gene matches: 7. The germline CDR1 and CDR2 sequences are MDHEN and SYDVKM. Here the CDR3 DNA reads TGTGCCAGCAGTTTCGTCCTAGCGGGAGTCCCCTACGAGCAGTACTTC. Translation: CASSFVLAGVPYEQYF.

The V call is TRBV10-1, the J call TRBJ2-1; D remains ambiguous. The germline gives CDR1 WNHNN, CDR2 SYGVQD (reference sequence). Trimming cost V 3 bases and J 0 bases, with 9 bases left between them. This CDR3 comprises 15 residues. CDR3 sequence (DNA): TGCGCCAGCAGTGACTACGCGTCCTCCTACAATGAGCAGTTCTTC. Translated: CASSDYASSYNEQFF.

The V and J genes are TRBV5-1 and TRBJ1-1, with 7 bases that match TRBD1. The CDR3 is 16 residues long. CDR1 and CDR2 (germline): SGHRS, YFSETQ. V was clipped by 1 base and J by 6 bases; unmatched bases: 12. The CDR3 here is CASSLWRGQVGAEAFF. CDR3 sequence (DNA): TGCGCCAGCAGCTTGTGGAGGGGGCAGGTAGGGGCTGAAGCTTTCTTT.

V usage is TRBV19 and J usage is TRBJ2-3; the match to TRBD2 covers 11 bases. The CDR3 totals 14 residues. CDR1 and CDR2 from the germline V gene are LNHDA and SQIVND (reference sequence). Unmatched junction bases numbered 2, after V lost 9 bases and J lost 0 bases. The CDR3 here is CASGLAGSTDTQYF. CDR3 nucleotides: TGTGCCAGCGGACTAGCGGGCAGCACAGATACGCAGTATTTT.

The chain employs TRBV4-1 and TRBJ2-3; 10 bases line up with TRBD2. Germline trimming cut 1 base from V and 4 bases from J; bases unmatched to any gene: 11. Germline values: CDR1 MGHRA, CDR2 YSYEKL. This CDR3 is 18 amino acids long. CDR3 bases: TGCGCCAGCAGCCAAGTAATCGAACTAGCGGGAAACCCAGATACGCAGTATTTT. It is translated as CASSQVIELAGNPDTQYF.

The rearrangement links TRBV7-9 to TRBJ1-4; 8 bases agree with TRBD1. Looked up from germline, CDR1 is SEHNR and CDR2 is FQNEAQ (reference sequence). The CDR3 totals 15 residues. The junction had 9 bases not matched to a gene; V was cut back by 5 bases and J by 7 bases. The CDR3 spells CASSRTGPGGEKLFF. Written as DNA, the CDR3 is TGTGCCAGCAGCCGGACAGGGCCTGGAGGTGAAAAACTGTTTTTT.

The chain joins TRBV7-8 to TRBJ1-1; D may be TRBD1 (5 bases). CDR1 is SGHVS, CDR2 FQNEAQ, per germline. The V and J ends lost 1 base and 1 base respectively, with 13 bases between them. This CDR3 spans 16 amino acids. CDR3: CASSLEGRVANTEAFF. CDR3 coding DNA: TGTGCCAGCAGCTTAGAGGGGCGTGTGGCGAACACTGAAGCTTTCTTT.

This clone was observed a single time. The J gene is TRBJ2-1, the V gene TRBV27, with D maybe TRBD2 (6 bases). CDR1 MNHEY and CDR2 SMNVEV come from the germline V gene (reference sequence). Trimming removed 7 bases at V and 0 bases at J, with 10 bases between. The CDR3 has 14 amino acids. CDR3 nucleotides: TGTGCCAGCAACCGCGGGGCCTCCTACAATGAGCAGTTCTTC. Its translation: CASNRGASYNEQFF.

In this sample, this clone turned up once. V usage is TRBV7-2 and J usage is TRBJ1-2, with 10 bases that match TRBD1. CDR1 is SGHTA, CDR2 FQGNSA, per germline. V lost 5 bases to trimming and J lost 7 bases; unmatched junction nucleotides: 10. This CDR3 has 15 amino acids. The CDR3 loop reads CASSLWGTGEVGYTF. CDR3 in DNA: TGTGCCAGCAGCCTCTGGGGGACAGGGGAGGTTGGCTACACCTTC. The whole variable domain, remainder taken from reference TRBV7-2 and TRBJ1-2, is GAGVSQSPSNKVTEKGKDVELRCDPISGHTALYWYRQSLGQGLEFLIYFQGNSAPDKSGLPSDRFSAERTGGSVSTLTIQRTQQEDSAVYLCASSLWGTGEVGYTFGSGTRLTVV.

The chain employs TRBV4-1 and TRBJ2-5, with TRBD1 as a possible D gene (7 bases). Trimming stripped 3 bases from V and 1 base from J, with 12 bases between. Germline V gene data show CDR1 as MGHRA and CDR2 as YSYEKL. The CDR3 sequence is 15 residues long. This chain's CDR3 is CASSQRDSVQETQYF. Here the CDR3 DNA reads TGCGCCAGCAGCCAGCGGGACAGCGTCCAAGAGACCCAGTACTTC.

The rearrangement joins TRBV7-7 to TRBJ2-2; tentatively, D is TRBD2 (5 bases). Germline CDR1 reads SSHAT; CDR2 reads FNYEAQ (reference sequence). The germline V and J ends were trimmed by 5 bases and 7 bases, with 11 bases remaining between them. The CDR3 totals 13 residues. CDR3 sequence reads: CASSQSGLGELFF. DNA for the CDR3: TGTGCCAGCAGCCAGAGTGGACTCGGGGAGCTGTTTTTT.

The chain employs TRBV11-2 and TRBJ2-1; no clear D. Germline V gene lookup returns CDR1 SGHAT and CDR2 FQNNGV. Trimming shortened V by 6 bases and J by 5 bases, and 14 bases separated the two germline ends. This CDR3 has 14 residues. CDR3 DNA sequence: TGTGCCAGCAGACCTTCCGTTACGAACAATGAGCAGTTCTTC. This gives the protein CASRPSVTNNEQFF.

This chain joins TRBV6-5 and TRBJ2-7; D is perhaps TRBD1 (5 bases). This CDR3 is 14 amino acids long. From germline, CDR1 is MNHEY and CDR2 SVGAGI. V lost 2 bases, J lost 1 base, and 9 bases lay in between. This CDR3 reads CASSYHDSSYEQYF. The CDR3 region has the DNA TGTGCCAGCAGTTACCATGACAGTTCCTACGAGCAGTACTTC.

The chain couples TRBV19 to TRBJ2-2; 7 nucleotides align to TRBD2. With V trimmed by 7 bases and J by 3 bases, 5 bases remained unmatched. Germline V lookup: CDR1 LNHDA, CDR2 SQIVND (reference sequence). The CDR3 totals 14 residues. CDR3 DNA sequence: TGTGCCAGTACTGAGCGGGGCTACACCGGGGAGCTGTTTTTT. Translation gives CASTERGYTGELFF.

The genes are TRBV2 and TRBJ2-5; 7 nucleotides agree with TRBD1. This CDR3 has 14 amino acids. Germline lookup yields CDR1 SNHLY and CDR2 FYNNEI. Trimming at V came to 7 bases and at J to 0 bases, leaving 5 bases not matched to a gene. This chain's CDR3 is CASIETGYQETQYF. CDR3 in DNA: TGTGCCAGCATCGAGACAGGGTACCAAGAGACCCAGTACTTC.

This chain links TRBV7-9 with TRBJ2-7; D is unresolved. V was pared by 3 bases and J by 5 bases, with 11 bases between. CDR1 is SEHNR and CDR2 is FQNEAQ in the germline V gene (reference sequence). The CDR3 is 13 residues long. CDR3 sequence: CASSFDEYNEQYF. The DNA for the CDR3 is TGTGCCAGCAGCTTCGACGAGTACAACGAGCAGTACTTC.